This T cell receptor (beta chain) was recorded in a study of blood T cells in healthy people across ages. Study results and caveats: More naive CD4+ cells and higher diversity marked long-lived donors relative to aged donors. A roughly linear fall in TCR beta diversity per million T cells was seen with increasing age.

This clonotype was seen a few times. What it recognizes is unknown. CDR1 is SGHTA and CDR2 is FQGNSA in the germline V gene. Trimming shortened V by 5 bases and J by 5 bases, and 15 bases separated the two germline ends. The CDR3 is 14 amino acids. A second PCR, run for 7 to 11 cycles, used a sample-barcoded 5' primer plus a J-beta primer mix. The template-switch adaptor, which had 12 random nucleotides, put a tag on each cDNA molecule. TCRdb called the 5' RACE reads again in MiXCR, with one record for every CDR3 protein. The sample carries about 1.6 million distinct CDR3 sequences, approximately 32% recorded once.

This receptor was obtained from a woman in her 30s in good health. Sequencing was performed on blood. The chain joins TRBV7-2 to TRBJ2-5; D possibly corresponds to TRBD2 (5 bases). DNA for the CDR3: TGTGCCAGCAGCCGTAGAGGACGGGGTGAGACCCAGTACTTC. Translating gives CASSRRGRGETQYF.